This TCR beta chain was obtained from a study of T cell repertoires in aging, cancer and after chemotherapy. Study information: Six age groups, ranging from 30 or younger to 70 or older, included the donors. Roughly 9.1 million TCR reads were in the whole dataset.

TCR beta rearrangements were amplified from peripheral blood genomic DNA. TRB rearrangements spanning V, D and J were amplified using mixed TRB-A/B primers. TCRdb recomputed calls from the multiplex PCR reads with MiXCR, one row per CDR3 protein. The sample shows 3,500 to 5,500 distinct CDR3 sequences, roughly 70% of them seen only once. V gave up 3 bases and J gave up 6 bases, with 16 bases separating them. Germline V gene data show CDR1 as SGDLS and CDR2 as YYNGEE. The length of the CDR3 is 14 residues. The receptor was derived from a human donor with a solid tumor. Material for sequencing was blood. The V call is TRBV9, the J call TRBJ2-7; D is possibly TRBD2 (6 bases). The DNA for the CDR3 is TGTGCCAGCAGCGATAGCGGTTCCGAGGCCGAGCAGTACTTC. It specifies CASSDSGSEAEQYF.